This T cell receptor beta chain was identified in a study of early T cells in non-severe SARS-CoV-2 infection listed by TCRdb under 2021. About the study as a whole: TCR sequencing used bulk RNA from unsorted whole blood, so alpha and beta chains could not be paired.

A remark on this clonotype: Its antigen has not been determined. Nothing much larger sits one base from this clone, and base qualities are not available.

A case-control design nested within a healthcare worker cohort in London, UK, was used, with weekly nasopharyngeal swab PCR tests and blood sampling performed. Healthcare workers were enrolled in the week of the UK lockdown, from 23 to 31 March 2020, and were followed every week for up to about 16 weeks. The method behind the library was 5' RACE. TCRdb lists the instrument as NextSeq 500. Unique molecular identifiers were attached to individual cDNA molecules in the TCR library protocol so that sequencing error and PCR bias could be corrected. Sequencing covered both TCR alpha and beta chains, and within each sample the abundances of alpha and beta sequences were tightly co-correlated. From the authors' description of their analysis: V gene, J gene and CDR3 annotation of TCR sequences was performed with Decombinator V4. TCRs were defined as expanded if a significant change between any two time points was detected under a Poisson model with p below 0.0001. Abundances of TCRs were expressed as counts per million after normalisation to the total number of TCRs sequenced in each sample. TRAV1-2 paired with TRAJ12, TRAJ20 or TRAJ33 defined MAIT TCRs, while TRAV10 paired with TRAJ18 defined iNKT TCRs. VDJdb, accessed 1 November 2021, was searched for CMV, EBV and SARS-CoV-2 annotated TCRs, with TCRs annotated for multiple antigens excluded. The raw public data were reprocessed by TCRdb itself: fastp quality trimming at Q25, MiXCR clonotype calling, in-frame beta chains only. One record per CDR3 amino acid sequence lists the most common genes and DNA. The V and J calls shown here were made by TCRdb, not taken from the authors' results. This sample comprises approximately 46,000 distinct CDR3 sequences, about 9.3% of them detected only once. The ten largest make up more than 12% of the sample.

Beyond this particular receptor, the publication reports: VDJdb matching was skewed toward anti-spike CD8 responses and likely underestimated virus-specific expansions, missing private and CD4 specificities.

Including the terminal cysteine and phenylalanine, the CDR3 comprises 15 residues. Solely the CDR3 DNA is kept, with 45 bases framed from the first base. The CDR1 and CDR2 encoded by the germline V gene are SGHRS and YFSETQ. V is pruned by 3 bases and J by 0 bases, leaving 3 bases of the junction without a gene match. This chain joins TRBV5-1 to TRBJ2-1, with TRBD1 matching 7 junction bases. This clonotype was obtained from an adult who was a healthcare worker with PCR-confirmed SARS-CoV-2 infection or an uninfected control (not recorded which). The sample consisted of whole blood. The base sequence is TGCGCCAGCAGCTCGGGACAGAGCTCCTACAATGAGCAGTTCTTC. Its protein product is CASSSGQSSYNEQFF.